These T cell receptor beta chains were read from a single sample in a study of spatial heterogeneity in lung cancer. MiXCR, run by TCRdb on the 5' RACE reads, gives a single entry per CDR3 protein. The sample contains about 100,000 distinct CDR3 sequences, around 4.3% of which appear only once. The specimen comprised lung tumor tissue, sampled at surgery. The source is a male donor with early-stage non-small cell lung cancer. Each CDR3 is given with its conserved first and last residue. D genes are given only for firm matches. A clone size is listed for some rows: how often the clone was seen (once, few, many), or a class if it is expanded.

D gene,clone size,J gene,V gene,CDR3 protein,CDR3 DNA
.,many,TRBJ2-2,TRBV9,CASSVFSGGELFF,TGTGCCAGCAGCGTATTCAGTGGCGGGGAGCTGTTTTTT
.,few,TRBJ1-1,TRBV18,CASSPYMGRDTEAFF,TGTGCCAGCTCACCGTACATGGGACGAGACACTGAAGCTTTCTTT
.,many,TRBJ2-6,TRBV5-6,CASSLPNSGANVLTF,TGTGCCAGCAGCTTGCCCAACTCTGGGGCCAACGTCCTGACTTTC
.,many,TRBJ2-2,TRBV6-5,CASSYAPEGATGELFF,TGTGCCAGCAGTTACGCCCCGGAAGGGGCCACCGGGGAGCTGTTTTTT
.,.,TRBJ2-3,TRBV10-3,CAISRGARTDTQYF,TGTGCCATCAGCAGGGGGGCTAGGACAGATACGCAGTATTTT
.,many,TRBJ2-7,TRBV20-1,CSARNSYSYEQYF,TGCAGTGCTAGGAACTCCTACTCCTACGAGCAGTACTTC
.,.,TRBJ2-3,TRBV10-2,CASSSSAPDTQYF,TGCGCCAGCAGTTCCTCGGCGCCCGATACGCAGTATTTT
.,many,TRBJ2-2,TRBV27,CASSHRPGELFF,TGTGCCAGCAGTCACAGACCCGGGGAGCTGTTTTTT
TRBD1,many,TRBJ1-3,TRBV12-3/TRBV12-4,CASSLRDRGLFGNTIYF,TGTGCCAGCAGTTTACGGGACAGGGGGCTTTTTGGAAACACCATATATTTT
.,many,TRBJ1-3,TRBV5-6,CASSPGTRNTIYF,TGTGCCAGCAGTCCTGGGACCCGAAACACCATATATTTT
TRBD1,many,TRBJ2-6,TRBV7-9,CASSFTGAQGANVLTF,TGTGCCAGCAGCTTTACAGGGGCGCAGGGGGCCAACGTCCTGACTTTC
.,many,TRBJ1-1,TRBV21-1,CASSKRKGAGEAFF,TGTGCCAGCAGCAAACGTAAGGGGGCTGGTGAAGCTTTCTTT
.,.,TRBJ1-5,TRBV28,CASSTGTPRGNQPQHF,TGTGCCAGCAGCACCGGGACACCCAGAGGAAATCAGCCCCAGCATTTT
TRBD2,few,TRBJ2-1,TRBV24-1,CATRSGVSIEQFF,TGTGCCACCAGGAGCGGGGTTAGCATTGAGCAGTTCTTC
.,many,TRBJ2-7,TRBV9,CASSEQGLGYEQYF,TGTGCCAGCAGCGAACAGGGTCTTGGCTACGAGCAGTACTTC
.,many,TRBJ1-2,TRBV9,CASSGGSGRYYGYTF,TGTGCCAGCAGCGGGGGGTCAGGTCGGTACTATGGCTACACCTTC
.,many,TRBJ1-6,TRBV4-1,CASSQPTSGRENSPLHF,TGCGCCAGCAGCCAACCCACCTCAGGGAGGGAAAATTCACCCCTCCACTTT
TRBD2,many,TRBJ2-3,TRBV7-9,CAISAGVYTDTQYF,TGTGCCATCTCGGCGGGAGTTTACACAGATACGCAGTATTTT
.,few,TRBJ1-1,TRBV20-1,CRGRQNTEAFF,TGCAGAGGACGGCAGAACACTGAAGCTTTCTTT
TRBD1,many,TRBJ2-5,TRBV20-1,CSASPTGDEETQYF,TGCAGTGCTAGCCCCACAGGGGACGAAGAGACCCAGTACTTC
.,.,TRBJ2-7,TRBV20-1,CSARPSGFSYEQYF,TGCAGTGCTAGGCCGAGCGGGTTCTCCTACGAGCAGTACTTC
TRBD2,few,TRBJ2-3,TRBV27,CASSSQWLAGVIDTQYF,TGTGCCAGCAGTTCCCAGTGGCTAGCGGGAGTTATAGATACGCAGTATTTT
.,many,TRBJ2-2,TRBV7-9,CASSPIHGTGELFF,TGTGCCAGCAGCCCTATCCATGGCACCGGGGAGCTGTTTTTT
.,many,TRBJ1-5,TRBV28,CASSLVSILQPQHF,TGTGCCAGCAGTTTAGTGTCAATTTTACAGCCCCAGCATTTT
.,many,TRBJ1-2,TRBV27,CASSLSPSSYGYTF,TGTGCCAGCAGTTTATCCCCCTCTTCCTATGGCTACACCTTC
TRBD1,many,TRBJ2-1,TRBV12-3/TRBV12-4,CASSLGTGFHNEQFF,TGTGCCAGCAGTTTAGGGACAGGGTTCCACAATGAGCAGTTCTTC
.,many,TRBJ2-5,TRBV5-1,CASSLGTVLQETQYF,TGCGCCAGCAGCTTGGGCACAGTTCTCCAAGAGACCCAGTACTTC
.,many,TRBJ2-3,TRBV10-3,CAISAGYTDTQYF,TGTGCCATCAGTGCAGGATACACAGATACGCAGTATTTT
.,many,TRBJ2-3,TRBV5-4,CASSLKKGADTQYF,TGTGCCAGCAGCTTGAAGAAGGGTGCAGATACGCAGTATTTT
.,many,TRBJ1-4,TRBV6-1,CASSRQDRREKLFF,TGTGCCAGCAGCCGACAGGATCGTAGGGAAAAACTGTTTTTT
.,.,TRBJ2-7,TRBV7-9,CASSLGDGISYEQYF,TGTGCCAGCAGCTTGGGGGATGGGATCTCCTACGAGCAGTACTTC
TRBD2,many,TRBJ2-2,TRBV2,CASSGAGGPAGELFF,TGTGCCAGCAGTGGTGCGGGAGGGCCGGCCGGGGAGCTGTTTTTT
TRBD2,few,TRBJ2-1,TRBV12-3/TRBV12-4,CASSPPQREGPFEQFF,TGTGCCAGCAGCCCGCCCCAGCGGGAGGGCCCCTTTGAGCAGTTCTTC